The 3 T cell receptor beta chains below were found in one sample sequenced in a study of spatial heterogeneity in lung cancer. Using its own MiXCR run on the 5' RACE reads, TCRdb lists one record per CDR3 protein. Of approximately 11,000 distinct CDR3 sequences listed, more than 3% are singletons. Documented time point: sample taken at primary tumor resection. This specimen consisted of PBMCs, obtained at surgery. The receptors here all came from a female donor with early-stage non-small cell lung cancer.

This clonotype was detected many times. The chain employs TRBV7-2 and TRBJ2-7, with a tentative D call TRBD1 (5 bases). V was shortened by 5 bases and J by 1 base, with 12 bases between the two germline ends. This CDR3 is 14 amino acids long. Germline CDR1 is SGHTA and CDR2 is FQGNSA. CDR3 in amino acids: CASSIHQGSYEQYF. In DNA, the CDR3 is TGTGCCAGCAGCATACACCAGGGATCCTACGAGCAGTACTTC.

There are many counts of this clonotype. The rearrangement links TRBV5-1 to TRBJ2-4; D gene ambiguous. Germline V gives CDR1 SGHRS, CDR2 YFSETQ. V was clipped by 4 bases and J by 0 bases, with 14 bases between them. This CDR3 contains 16 residues. The CDR3 DNA reads as TGCGCCAGCAGCCACGGGCCTATCCTAGCCAAAAACATTCAGTACTTC. As protein: CASSHGPILAKNIQYF.

This clonotype was counted many times. The chain links TRBV6-2 or TRBV6-3 to TRBJ2-7; TRBD1 agrees at 11 bases. The ends lost 6 bases at V and 2 bases at J; junction bases unmatched: 6. This CDR3 contains 15 residues. Germline V gives CDR1 MNHEY, CDR2 SVGEGT. CDR3: CASRMPGQGAYEQYF. In DNA, the CDR3 is TGTGCCAGCAGAATGCCGGGACAGGGGGCCTACGAGCAGTACTTC.